This T cell receptor (beta chain) was obtained from a study of blood T cell dynamics during melanoma immunotherapy. Study overall: Patients with metastatic melanoma got pembrolizumab or nivolumab-ipilimumab as first-line care. Study outcomes and limitations: At W3, later disease-control patients showed bifurcated PBMC repertoire changes, unlike progressors.

Time point noted: pre-treatment baseline. Prior systemic cancer therapy, immunosuppressant use and other active malignancies excluded patients. With regard to this clone: Its antigen is not known.

Profiling relied on immunoSEQ multiplex PCR, and the TCRdb table lists in-frame clones only, not all of them. The sample has approximately 15,000 clones, roughly 84% seen once. The CDR3 contains 20 residues. The clonotype comes from a human donor with melanoma. The gene calls are TRBV1 and TRBJ2-5; the DNA was not used to check the table's D call, TRBD2. TRBV1 is a recognized pseudogene. Here the sequenced sample was blood, taken from a patient treated with checkpoint blockade. Written as DNA, the CDR3 is TGCACCAGCAGCCATAGGGGGACTAGCGGGAGGTTGAGGGGCCAAGAGACCCAGTACTTC. The encoded protein is CTSSHRGTSGRLRGQETQYF.